This T cell receptor beta chain came from a study of identical twins. Broader study findings: Among monozygotic twins, out-of-frame TCR alpha sharing exceeded what models predicted.

In this sample, this clonotype turned up a few times. Its antigen is not identified. cDNA carried unique molecular identifiers, and a universal primer site was added by template switching. TCRdb processed the 5' RACE reads anew with MiXCR; each CDR3 protein has one entry. Here the sample spans about 240,000 distinct CDR3 sequences, more than 9% being singletons. Trimming shortened V by 7 bases and J by 2 bases, and 9 bases separated the two germline ends. This CDR3 comprises 12 residues. The germline V gene encodes CDR1 SNHLY and CDR2 FYNNEI. This rearrangement joins TRBV2 to TRBJ2-7; D call uncertain. Material: memory T cells sorted from blood. The TCR originated in a man in his fifties or sixties in good health. The CDR3 DNA reads TGTGCCAGCAAACCGGTCCCCTACGAGCAGTACTTC. Protein: CASKPVPYEQYF.